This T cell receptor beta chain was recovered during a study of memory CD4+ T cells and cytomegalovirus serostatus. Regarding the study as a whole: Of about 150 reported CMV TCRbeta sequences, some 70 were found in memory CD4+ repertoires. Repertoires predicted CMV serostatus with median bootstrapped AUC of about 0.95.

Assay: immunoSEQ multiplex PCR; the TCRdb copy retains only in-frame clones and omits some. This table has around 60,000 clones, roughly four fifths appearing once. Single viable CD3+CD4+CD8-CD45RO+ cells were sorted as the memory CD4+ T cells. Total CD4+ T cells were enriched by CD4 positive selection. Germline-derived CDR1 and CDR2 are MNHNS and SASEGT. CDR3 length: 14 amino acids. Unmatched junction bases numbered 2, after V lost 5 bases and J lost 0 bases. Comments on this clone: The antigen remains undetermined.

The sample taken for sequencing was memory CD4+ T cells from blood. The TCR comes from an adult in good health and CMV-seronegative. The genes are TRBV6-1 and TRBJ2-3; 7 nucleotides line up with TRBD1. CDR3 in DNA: TGTGCCAGCAGTAGGGACAGAAGCACAGATACGCAGTATTTT. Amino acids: CASSRDRSTDTQYF.